These 28 T cell receptor beta chains share one sample of origin, sequenced in a study of T-cell memory formation after mild COVID-19. MiXCR was run by TCRdb on the 5' RACE reads, yielding one entry per CDR3 protein. The sample lists around 250,000 distinct CDR3 sequences; roughly 15% were seen once. Material: PBMCs or a T cell subset sorted from them (not recorded which). These receptors came from a man aged 18 to 29 who had mild COVID-19 (a few samples of this study predate the infection). Cell type and time point are not known.

The chain carries TRBV12-3 or TRBV12-4 and TRBJ2-3, with no clear D. The V end was cut by 1 base, the J end by 7 bases, with 9 bases between. The CDR3 runs to 13 residues. In DNA form, the CDR3 reads TGTGCCAGCAGTTTAGGAGGTCTTTATACGCAGTATTTT. This translates into CASSLGGLYTQYF.

The V call is TRBV5-5, the J call TRBJ2-1; 9 bases map to TRBD2. The length of the CDR3 is 17 residues. In germline, CDR1 is SGHKS, CDR2 YYEKEE (reference sequence). The junction had 9 bases not matched to a gene; V was cut back by 1 base and J by 4 bases. CDR3 protein: CASSLFHPSGGYNEQFF. Here the CDR3 DNA reads TGTGCCAGCAGCTTGTTCCATCCGAGCGGGGGGTACAATGAGCAGTTCTTC.

This clonotype appeared many times. The V gene is TRBV5-4, the J gene TRBJ1-5, with a weak D call TRBD1 (6 bases). There are 16 residues in the CDR3. CDR1 is SGHNT and CDR2 is YYREEE in the germline V gene (reference sequence). Trimming removed 4 bases from V and 3 bases from J, with 17 bases in between. The DNA for the CDR3 is TGTGCCAGCAGCCAAGGCGGACAGCCCCCCAATCAGCCCCAGCATTTT. This codes for CASSQGGQPPNQPQHF.

This clonotype was recorded once. The V call is TRBV10-3, the J call TRBJ2-2; D not certain. Looked up from germline, CDR1 is ENHRY and CDR2 is SYGVKD. The ends were cut back, 8 bases at V and 2 bases at J, with 9 bases in the middle. There are 13 residues in the CDR3. DNA of the CDR3: TGTGCCATCGCGTCAGGAAACACCGGGGAGCTGTTTTTT. Protein product: CAIASGNTGELFF.

V and J are TRBV20-1 and TRBJ2-3; 9 bases agree with TRBD1. The ends lost 0 bases at V and 4 bases at J; junction bases unmatched: 8. The CDR3 length is 16 residues. Germline V lookup: CDR1 DFQATT, CDR2 SNEGSKA (reference sequence). The CDR3 reads CSAREQGALNPDTQYF. DNA for the CDR3: TGCAGTGCTAGAGAACAGGGGGCTTTGAACCCAGATACGCAGTATTTT.

This CDR3 reads CASSQGRRLSGNTIYF. The DNA for the CDR3 is TGCGCCAGCAGCCAAGGACGACGACTCTCTGGAAACACCATATATTTT. The rearrangement joins TRBV4-3 to TRBJ1-3; D call uncertain. This CDR3 is 16 amino acids long. The ends were cut back, 1 base at V and 0 bases at J, with 10 bases in the middle. CDR1 is LGHNA, CDR2 YSLEER, per germline.

This clonotype was seen a handful of times. This chain joins TRBV5-1 and TRBJ1-1; D is undetermined. The CDR3 totals 15 residues. CDR1 SGHRS and CDR2 YFSETQ come from the germline V gene. V shed 4 bases and J shed 1 base, with 14 bases lying between them. The CDR3 DNA reads TGCGCCAGCAGCCCAGCTCTCGGCGGGAACACTGAAGCTTTCTTT. Its translation is CASSPALGGNTEAFF.

V is TRBV11-2 and J is TRBJ2-3; D is perhaps TRBD1 (5 bases). There are 14 residues in the CDR3. The V gene's germline CDR1 is SGHAT and CDR2 FQNNGV. The ends were cut back, 5 bases at V and 2 bases at J, with 11 bases in the middle. The CDR3 loop reads CASSVRQLTDTQYF. The CDR3 DNA reads as TGTGCCAGCAGCGTGAGACAGCTCACAGATACGCAGTATTTT.

The CDR3 DNA is TGCGCCAGCAGCCGAGAGGGGGCGCGGGCCACTGAAGCTTTCTTT. Translating gives CASSREGARATEAFF. V usage is TRBV5-1 and J usage is TRBJ1-1, with TRBD1 matching 7 bases. This CDR3 spans 15 amino acids. From germline, CDR1 is SGHRS and CDR2 YFSETQ. With V trimmed by 4 bases and J by 4 bases, 10 bases remained unmatched.

The rearrangement links TRBV7-3 to TRBJ2-3, with TRBD1 identical over 12 bases. The CDR3 sequence is 15 residues long. V lost 6 bases to trimming and J lost 7 bases; unmatched junction nucleotides: 8. CDR1 is SGHTA, CDR2 FQGTGA, per germline. Here the CDR3 DNA reads TGTGCCAGCAGACCGGGACAGGGGGCTGGAAATACGCAGTATTTT. This sequence encodes CASRPGQGAGNTQYF. The full variable domain, with the rest looked up from reference TRBV7-3 and TRBJ2-3, is GAGVSQTPSNKVTEKGKYVELRCDPISGHTALYWYRQSLGQGPEFLIYFQGTGAADDSGLPNDRFFAVRPEGSVSTLKIQRTERGDSAVYLCASRPGQGAGNTQYFGPGTRLTVL.

The chain links TRBV7-6 to TRBJ1-1; 7 bases align to TRBD1. The V gene's germline CDR1 is SGHVS and CDR2 FNYEAQ. This CDR3 has 15 amino acids. The V gene end was trimmed by 5 bases and the J gene end by 4 bases; junction bases not matched to a gene: 10. CDR3 sequence reads: CASSQGRGQSTEAFF. DNA of the CDR3: TGTGCCAGCAGCCAGGGGAGGGGGCAAAGCACTGAAGCTTTCTTT.

The rearrangement links TRBV4-1 to TRBJ2-2; D not certain. The CDR3 sequence is 12 residues long. Trimming cost V 4 bases and J 10 bases, with 10 bases left between them. Germline V gene data show CDR1 as MGHRA and CDR2 as YSYEKL. The CDR3 bases are TGCGCCAGCAGCCCCTCCGGACCGGAGCTGTTTTTT. This gives the protein CASSPSGPELFF.

This clonotype was observed at least ten times. The chain carries TRBV4-3 and TRBJ2-3; possibly TRBD2 for D (5 bases). Germline assignment: CDR1 LGHNA and CDR2 YSLEER. CDR3 length equals 15 residues. The V end lost 0 bases, the J end lost 6 bases, and 13 bases lay between the germline ends. CDR3 residues: CASSQDERAGDTQYF. The CDR3 DNA is TGCGCCAGCAGCCAAGACGAGAGGGCCGGGGATACGCAGTATTTT.

The chain has TRBV3-1 and TRBJ1-5; no reliable D call. Per the germline V gene, CDR1 is LGHDT and CDR2 is YNNKEL (reference sequence). Trimming stripped 1 base from V and 7 bases from J, with 11 bases between. This CDR3 contains 14 residues. CDR3 sequence (DNA): TGTGCCAGCAGCCAAGCGACGGATCGGCAGCCCCAGCATTTT. Its translation is CASSQATDRQPQHF.

This clonotype was counted between two and nine times. CDR3 amino acids: CASSPLQSGNTIYF. CDR3 nucleotides: TGTGCCAGCTCCCCGCTGCAGTCTGGAAACACCATATATTTT. The V gene is TRBV18, the J gene TRBJ1-3; D uncertain. The V gene's germline CDR1 is KGHSH and CDR2 LQKENI. This CDR3 contains 14 residues. Trimming left V 6 bases short and J 1 base short, with 10 bases between.

This chain uses TRBV20-1 with TRBJ2-1; 12 bases are a match to TRBD2. This CDR3 has 16 residues. Germline loops: CDR1 DFQATT, CDR2 SNEGSKA (reference sequence). With V trimmed by 3 bases and J by 0 bases, 3 bases remained unmatched. For the CDR3, the DNA is TGCAGTGCTAGCCCTAGCGGGGGGGCCTCCTACAATGAGCAGTTCTTC. Amino acid sequence: CSASPSGGASYNEQFF.

This clonotype came up many times. The chain joins TRBV12-3 or TRBV12-4 to TRBJ2-5; D possibly matches TRBD1 or TRBD2 (5 bases each). CDR3 length equals 12 residues. The V end lost 5 bases, the J end lost 5 bases, and 9 bases lay between the germline ends. The CDR3 coding sequence is TGTGCCAGCAGTGGGACGTGGGAGACCCAGTACTTC. Amino acid sequence: CASSGTWETQYF.

This clonotype was detected a few times. V usage is TRBV5-6 and J usage is TRBJ1-5; D gene unclear. The CDR3 contains 12 residues. The germline V and J ends were trimmed by 3 bases and 7 bases, with 8 bases remaining between them. Germline V CDR1 and CDR2: SGHDT, YYEEEE. CDR3 protein: CASSSGFQPQHF. Here the CDR3 DNA reads TGTGCCAGCAGCTCCGGATTCCAGCCCCAGCATTTT.

The genes are TRBV4-1 and TRBJ2-7; D gene ambiguous. This CDR3 spans 14 amino acids. Germline loops: CDR1 MGHRA, CDR2 YSYEKL. CDR3 coding DNA: TGCGCAGCCAAGATTCAACTCCCGCTCCACGAGCAGTACTTC. Translation gives CAAKIQLPLHEQYF.

The chain couples TRBV28 to TRBJ2-2; D ambiguous. The CDR3 length is 19 residues. Trimming took off 6 bases at V and 5 bases at J, with 28 bases between the two ends. The germline V gene has CDR1 MDHEN and CDR2 SYDVKM. The CDR3 loop reads CASSRKNIYPLSVTGELFF. The CDR3 DNA is TGTGCCAGCAGCCGCAAAAACATCTACCCCCTGTCGGTTACCGGGGAGCTGTTTTTT.

This clonotype was recorded a few times. V usage is TRBV18 and J usage is TRBJ2-3; D could derive from TRBD1 or TRBD2 (5 bases each). This CDR3 is built from 15 residues. Germline V gives CDR1 KGHSH, CDR2 LQKENI. V lost 2 bases, J lost 8 bases, and 17 bases lay in between. The CDR3 protein is CASSPTGTAEATQYF. The CDR3 nucleotides are TGTGCCAGCTCACCAACCGGGACCGCCGAGGCTACGCAGTATTTT.

The chain links TRBV19 to TRBJ2-1; D is unclear. This CDR3 is built from 14 residues. The V end was cut by 5 bases, the J end by 1 base, with 9 bases between. Germline CDR1 is LNHDA and CDR2 is SQIVND (reference sequence). CDR3 amino acids: CASSPPPSYNEQFF. The DNA for the CDR3 is TGTGCCAGTAGTCCGCCCCCATCCTACAATGAGCAGTTCTTC.

The DNA of the CDR3 is TGCGCCAGCAGCCAAGATGAGCGGGGGGTCTTGGGGGAGACCCAGTACTTC. This translates into CASSQDERGVLGETQYF. V gene TRBV4-1 combines with J gene TRBJ2-5, with 9 bases fitting TRBD2. There are 17 residues in the CDR3. The trim removed 0 bases at V and 5 bases at J, leaving 10 bases unmatched. CDR1 MGHRA and CDR2 YSYEKL come from the germline V gene.

This clonotype appeared a few times. The chain couples TRBV5-1 to TRBJ2-5; a possible D gene is TRBD2 (6 bases). V lost 4 bases and J 4 bases, leaving 14 bases between the germline ends. Looked up from germline, CDR1 is SGHRS and CDR2 is YFSETQ. CDR3 size: 14 residues. The CDR3 loop reads CASSLSSAGETQYF. The CDR3 DNA sequence: TGCGCCAGCAGCCTTTCTAGCGCGGGAGAGACCCAGTACTTC.

The chain carries TRBV6-5 and TRBJ2-7, with 9 bases aligning to TRBD1. V shed 0 bases and J 3 bases; nucleotides not matched to a gene: 0. Germline CDR1 reads MNHEY; CDR2 reads SVGAGI. This CDR3 contains 14 residues. CDR3 nucleotide sequence: TGTGCCAGCAGTTACTCGGGACAGGGCTACGAGCAGTACGTC. The encoded protein is CASSYSGQGYEQYV.

CDR3 sequence reads: CASSSSMRGLEKLFF. The CDR3 DNA is TGTGCCAGCAGTTCCTCTATGCGGGGGCTGGAAAAACTGTTTTTT. V gene TRBV28 combines with J gene TRBJ1-4; possible D gene TRBD1, 6 bases. V lost 4 bases and J lost 8, with 17 bases in between. This CDR3 is 15 amino acids long. CDR1 MDHEN and CDR2 SYDVKM come from the germline V gene. The full variable domain, rest sourced from reference TRBV28 and TRBJ1-4, is DVKVTQSSRYLVKRTGEKVFLECVQDMDHENMFWYRQDPGLGLRLIYFSYDVKMKEKGDIPEGYSVSREKKERFSLILESASTNQTSMYLCASSSSMRGLEKLFFGSGTQLSVL.

Only a few counts were recorded for this clonotype. This chain joins TRBV5-4 and TRBJ2-7; TRBD1 might be the D (5 bases). Germline values: CDR1 SGHNT, CDR2 YYREEE (reference sequence). The germline V and J ends were trimmed by 0 bases and 6 bases, with 7 bases remaining between them. The CDR3 has 12 amino acids. Here the CDR3 reads CASSLGGVEQYF. CDR3 DNA sequence: TGTGCCAGCAGCTTGGGGGGCGTCGAGCAGTACTTC.

At least ten counts were recorded for this clonotype. V gene TRBV5-6 combines with J gene TRBJ1-6; the D gene is possibly TRBD1 (5 bases). This CDR3 has 15 residues. Per the germline V gene, CDR1 is SGHDT and CDR2 is YYEEEE. The V and J ends lost 0 bases and 8 bases respectively, with 12 bases between them. The CDR3 loop reads CASSLERQSYSPLHF. The CDR3 bases are TGTGCCAGCAGCTTGGAGCGACAGAGCTATTCACCCCTCCACTTT.